These 25 T cell receptor beta chains share one sample of origin, sequenced in a study of cytomegalovirus exposure and HLA in healthy donors. In the PCR, 60 Vbeta and 13 Jbeta primers were used. Data came from immunoSEQ multiplex PCR; TCRdb stores just in-frame clones and leaves some out. The data contain about 130,000 clones, approximately 62% of them singletons. Sequencing was carried out using PBMCs. These receptors all come from a human donor in good health.

The V gene is TRBV28, the J gene TRBJ2-7; TRBD2 agrees at 13 bases. The CDR3 is made up of 18 amino acids. Germline V gene sequence: CDR1 MDHEN, CDR2 SYDVKM. V lost 6 bases, J lost 1 base, and 12 bases stayed unmatched. This chain's CDR3 is CASRKEGLAGRGSYEQYF. The CDR3 DNA is TGTGCCAGCAGAAAAGAGGGACTAGCGGGGCGCGGGTCCTACGAGCAGTACTTC.

This chain links TRBV7-9 with TRBJ2-3; D is undetermined. CDR3 length equals 13 residues. Germline CDR1 SEHNR, CDR2 FQNEAQ (reference sequence). With 5 bases removed from V and 0 bases from J, the gap between germline ends came to 6 bases. In DNA form, the CDR3 reads TGTGCCAGCAGCCTCGGGAGCACAGATACGCAGTATTTT. As protein: CASSLGSTDTQYF.

The chain joins TRBV25-1 to TRBJ1-4; 7 nucleotides align to TRBD1. V shed 4 bases, J shed 5 bases, and the junction held 7 bases outside the gene matches. CDR1 and CDR2 (germline): MGHDK, SYGVNS. The CDR3 is 15 residues long. The CDR3 DNA sequence: TGTGCCAGCAGTGCGAGAGGGGGCGCAAATGAAAAACTGTTTTTT. Encoded protein: CASSARGGANEKLFF.

J is TRBJ2-1 and V is TRBV9; 9 nucleotides line up with TRBD1. Germline V gene data show CDR1 as SGDLS and CDR2 as YYNGEE. The CDR3 spans 15 residues. The V and J ends lost 2 bases and 8 bases, in that order; junction bases with no gene match: 8. As DNA, the CDR3 is TGTGCCAGCAGCGTCGGGACAGGGCCTGATCATGAGCAGTTCTTC. Protein: CASSVGTGPDHEQFF.

The V call is TRBV18, the J call TRBJ2-5; 7 bases match TRBD1. Germline lookup yields CDR1 KGHSH and CDR2 LQKENI. The CDR3 is 14 amino acids. V lost 1 base to trimming and J lost 10 bases; unmatched junction nucleotides: 9. CDR3: CASSPRNGYRGQYF. For the CDR3, the DNA is TGTGCCAGCTCACCACGGAACGGGTACAGGGGCCAGTACTTC.

This clone was found a few times. The rearrangement links TRBV19 to TRBJ1-2; a weak D match, TRBD1 (5 bases). Trimming removed 4 bases from V and 8 bases from J, with 17 bases in between. The CDR3 is made up of 14 amino acids. Germline CDR1 reads LNHDA; CDR2 reads SQIVND (reference sequence). CDR3 sequence reads: CASSTTGPAVGYTF. In DNA, the CDR3 is TGTGCCAGTAGTACCACAGGCCCCGCTGTGGGCTACACCTTC.

The gene calls are TRBV2 and TRBJ2-7; 9 bases fit TRBD1. The CDR3 loop spans 13 amino acids. V lost 6 bases to trimming and J lost 2 bases; unmatched junction nucleotides: 2. Per germline, CDR1 SNHLY and CDR2 FYNNEI. DNA for the CDR3: TGTGCCAGCAGACAGGGGGCGACCTACGAGCAGTACTTC. It codes for CASRQGATYEQYF.

This clone was seen a handful of times. The CDR3 spells CASSQDGGQWHEQYF. CDR3 in DNA: TGCGCCAGCAGCCAAGATGGCGGTCAATGGCACGAGCAGTACTTC. V usage is TRBV4-3 and J usage is TRBJ2-7; D unclear. The germline V gene has CDR1 LGHNA and CDR2 YSLEER. The ends were cut back, 0 bases at V and 5 bases at J, with 14 bases in the middle. The CDR3 sequence is 15 residues long.

This clone has a count of ten or more. This chain connects TRBV10-3 to TRBJ2-1; D possibly corresponds to TRBD2 (6 bases). CDR1 and CDR2 (germline): ENHRY, SYGVKD. V was pared by 10 bases and J by 7 bases, with 17 bases between. The CDR3 is 13 amino acids. CDR3 in amino acids: CATTGTVGNEQFF. For the CDR3, the DNA is TGTGCCACCACCGGGACTGTGGGGAATGAGCAGTTCTTC.

The rearrangement links TRBV19 to TRBJ1-3; D gene uncertain. V was shortened by 5 bases and J by 7 bases, with 9 bases between the two germline ends. Per the germline V gene, CDR1 is LNHDA and CDR2 is SQIVND (reference sequence). The CDR3 has 12 residues. This chain's CDR3 is CASSVFGNTIYF. CDR3 nucleotide sequence: TGTGCCAGTAGTGTCTTCGGGAACACCATATATTTT.

This rearrangement joins TRBV5-6 to TRBJ1-5; 10 bases align to TRBD1. CDR1 is SGHDT and CDR2 is YYEEEE in the germline V gene. Trimming cost V 4 bases and J 3 bases; bases outside gene matches: 4. CDR3 length: 15 amino acids. The CDR3 reads CASSVGQGINQPQHF. The CDR3 nucleotides read TGTGCCAGCAGCGTGGGACAGGGGATCAATCAGCCCCAGCATTTT.

The J gene is TRBJ2-3, the V gene TRBV6-1; 7 bases are a match to TRBD2. The CDR3 extends over 22 amino acids. CDR1 and CDR2 from the germline V gene are MNHNS and SASEGT. V was clipped by 0 bases and J by 4 bases; unmatched bases: 25. CDR3 in DNA: TGTGCCAGCAGTGAAGCTATACCCTGGGCGAAGTGGGGGGGTTTTGTGCCAGATACGCAGTATTTT. Translation gives CASSEAIPWAKWGGFVPDTQYF.

V gene TRBV4-1 combines with J gene TRBJ2-3; 7 bases are a match to TRBD2. With 0 bases clipped from V and 6 bases from J, the junction kept 3 bases outside the gene matches. The CDR3 is 14 amino acids. Germline V gives CDR1 MGHRA, CDR2 YSYEKL. The CDR3 DNA reads as TGCGCCAGCAGCCAAGAGGGGGGGGACGATACGCAGTATTTT. This translates into CASSQEGGDDTQYF.

This clone occurred a few times. The chain couples TRBV2 to TRBJ2-7, with 10 bases matching TRBD2. The CDR3 runs to 18 residues. In germline, CDR1 is SNHLY, CDR2 FYNNEI. Trimming cost V 8 bases and J 2 bases; bases outside gene matches: 18. The CDR3 loop reads CASDGDTKKGLAAYEQYF. The CDR3 region has the DNA TGTGCCAGCGATGGGGACACGAAAAAAGGACTAGCGGCCTACGAGCAGTACTTC.

The J gene is TRBJ2-5, the V gene TRBV7-2; weak D call: TRBD1 (5 bases). The V gene lost 1 base and the J gene lost 3 bases, with 9 bases spanning the gap. This CDR3 has 14 amino acids. From germline, CDR1 is SGHTA and CDR2 FQGNSA. The CDR3 bases are TGTGCCAGCAGCTTAGTTGGACATAAAGAGACCCAGTACTTC. The encoded protein is CASSLVGHKETQYF.

Comment on this clone: Other DNA sequences from this sample encode an identical CDR3 as well. The rearrangement uses TRBV11-3 and TRBJ1-4, with D unresolved. Trimming removed 3 bases at V and 8 bases at J, with 16 bases between. The length of the CDR3 is 15 residues. Per germline, CDR1 SGHNT and CDR2 YENEEA. The CDR3 reads CASSFKRAGIEKLFF. CDR3 sequence (DNA): TGTGCCAGCAGCTTCAAACGCGCGGGGATAGAAAAACTGTTTTTT.

This clone showed up just a few times. This rearrangement joins TRBV9 to TRBJ2-1; 13 nucleotides align to TRBD2. CDR3 length equals 18 residues. CDR1 is SGDLS, CDR2 YYNGEE, per germline. Losses at the gene ends were 3 bases for V and 3 bases for J; bases not matched to a gene: 9. The CDR3: CASSAGLAGVFGYNEQFF. In DNA form, the CDR3 reads TGTGCCAGCAGCGCAGGACTAGCGGGAGTCTTCGGCTACAATGAGCAGTTCTTC.

The chain is built from TRBV6-4 and TRBJ2-3, with D possibly being TRBD2 (5 bases). Trimming took 4 bases from V and 5 from J, leaving 10 bases between them. Germline lookup yields CDR1 MRHNA and CDR2 SNTAGT. The CDR3 has 13 amino acids. CDR3 nucleotides: TGTGCCAGCAGTGGCCGGGATGGAGATACGCAGTATTTT. Encoded protein: CASSGRDGDTQYF.

The chain employs TRBV7-2 and TRBJ2-5, with TRBD1 matching over 7 bases. V gave up 5 bases and J gave up 5 bases; unmatched junction bases: 8. The CDR3 runs 14 residues. CDR1 is SGHTA and CDR2 is FQGNSA in the germline V gene. CDR3 loop: CASSEGQFRETQYF. In nucleotides, the CDR3 is TGTGCCAGCAGCGAGGGACAGTTTAGGGAGACCCAGTACTTC.

The chain carries TRBV19 and TRBJ2-7; a possible D gene is TRBD2 (5 bases). The V gene's germline CDR1 is LNHDA and CDR2 SQIVND (reference sequence). Trimming shortened V by 4 bases and J by 3 bases, and 10 bases separated the two germline ends. This CDR3 is 13 amino acids long. CDR3: CASSSGLNYEQYF. As DNA, the CDR3 is TGTGCCAGTAGTAGCGGACTCAACTACGAGCAGTACTTC.

The rearrangement uses TRBV6-6 and TRBJ1-1; D call uncertain. This CDR3 comprises 13 residues. Germline V gene lookup returns CDR1 MNHNY and CDR2 SVGAGI (reference sequence). V lost 2 bases and J lost 3, with 7 bases in between. The chain's CDR3 is CASSYPRYTEAFF. CDR3 nucleotides: TGTGCCAGCAGTTACCCTCGGTACACTGAAGCTTTCTTT.

This clone has only a few counts. This sequence joins TRBV10-3 and TRBJ2-7; TRBD1 matches at 9 bases. Germline lookup yields CDR1 ENHRY and CDR2 SYGVKD. V trimming: 0 bases; J trimming: 2 bases; junction bases outside the gene matches: 2. The CDR3 runs to 15 residues. The DNA for the CDR3 is TGTGCCATCAGTGAGTCCGGGACAGGGACCTACGAGCAGTACTTC. This gives the protein CAISESGTGTYEQYF.

J is TRBJ2-7 and V is TRBV28, with D possibly TRBD1 on 6 matching bases. The CDR3 consists of 13 residues. The germline V gene encodes CDR1 MDHEN and CDR2 SYDVKM. The V and J ends lost 7 bases and 3 bases respectively, with 13 bases between them. DNA for the CDR3: TGTGCCAGCACCAAGGACAGACTCTACGAGCAGTACTTC. This sequence encodes CASTKDRLYEQYF.

The count of this clone is one. The chain is built from TRBV11-3 and TRBJ2-1; D perhaps matches TRBD1 (5 bases). The germline V gene has CDR1 SGHNT and CDR2 YENEEA. The ends were cut back, 3 bases at V and 3 bases at J, with 9 bases in the middle. The CDR3 length is 14 residues. The CDR3 DNA reads as TGTGCCAGCAGCTTGCAAGGGGACTACAATGAGCAGTTCTTC. Amino acid sequence: CASSLQGDYNEQFF.

V and J are TRBV7-9 and TRBJ2-7, with D unresolved. CDR1 and CDR2 (germline): SEHNR, FQNEAQ (reference sequence). The CDR3 length is 13 residues. V lost 5 bases and J 3 bases, leaving 11 bases between the germline ends. CDR3 protein: CASSPLGGYEQYF. The CDR3 coding sequence is TGTGCCAGCAGCCCCCTTGGCGGCTACGAGCAGTACTTC.